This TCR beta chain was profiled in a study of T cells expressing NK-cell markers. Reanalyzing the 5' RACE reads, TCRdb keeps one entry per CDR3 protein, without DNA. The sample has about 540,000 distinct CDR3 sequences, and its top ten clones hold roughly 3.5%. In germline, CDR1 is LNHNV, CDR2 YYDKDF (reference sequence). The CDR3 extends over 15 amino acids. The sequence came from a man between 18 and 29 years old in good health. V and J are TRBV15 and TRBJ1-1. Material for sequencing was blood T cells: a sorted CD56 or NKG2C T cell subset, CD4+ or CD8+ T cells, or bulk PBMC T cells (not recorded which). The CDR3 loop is CATSRGHDRNTEAFF. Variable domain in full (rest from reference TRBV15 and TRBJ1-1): DAMVIQNPRYQVTQFGKPVTLSCSQTLNHNVMYWYQQKSSQAPKLLFHYYDKDFNNEADTPDNFQSRRPNTSFCFLDIRSPGLGDTAMYLCATSRGHDRNTEAFFGQGTRLTVV.